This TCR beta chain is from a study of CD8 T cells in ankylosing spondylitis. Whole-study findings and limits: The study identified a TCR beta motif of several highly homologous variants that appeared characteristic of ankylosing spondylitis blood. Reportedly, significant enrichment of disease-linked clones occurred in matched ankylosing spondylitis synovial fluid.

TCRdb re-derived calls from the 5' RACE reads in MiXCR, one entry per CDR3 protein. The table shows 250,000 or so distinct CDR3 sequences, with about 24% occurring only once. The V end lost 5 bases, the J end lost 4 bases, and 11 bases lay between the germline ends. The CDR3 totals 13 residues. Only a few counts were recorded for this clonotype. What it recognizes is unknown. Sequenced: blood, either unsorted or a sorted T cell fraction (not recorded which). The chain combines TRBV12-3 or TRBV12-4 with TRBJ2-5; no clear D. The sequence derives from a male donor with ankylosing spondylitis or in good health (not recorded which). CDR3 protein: CASSQRSGETQYF. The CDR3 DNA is TGTGCCAGCAGTCAGAGGTCCGGAGAGACCCAGTACTTC.